A single T cell receptor beta chain is shown here with its context. Its target is not known. TCRdb fed the multiplex PCR reads into MiXCR, producing one record per CDR3 protein. Of fewer than 15,000 distinct CDR3 sequences listed, around three fifths are singletons. These data originate in a study of breast tumors, draining lymph nodes, adjacent tissues. Per germline, CDR1 SGHTA and CDR2 FQGTGA. V shed 5 bases and J 7 bases; nucleotides not matched to a gene: 3. The CDR3 runs to 13 residues. General study points: Compared with lymph nodes, tumors were less diverse; compared with nontumor tissue, more. Luminal-like breast cancer showed significantly higher tumor–nontumor repertoire similarity than basal-like.

The sequence was collected from a female donor with breast cancer. Some clones in this sample may be carry-over from other donors' samples. Sequenced sample: tumor-adjacent breast tissue. The V call is TRBV7-3, the J call TRBJ1-4, with 8 positions matching TRBD1. The CDR3 DNA is TGTGCCAGCAGCAGAGACAGGGGTGAAAAACTGTTTTTT. Encoded protein: CASSRDRGEKLFF.